Below, 32 T cell receptor gamma chains from the same sample are listed, as sequenced in a study of Vδ1+ human thymocytes. The template was reverse-transcribed extracted RNA. The CDR3 regions were amplified by multiplex PCR from V-gene primers to a constant-region primer. TCRdb re-processed the multiplex PCR reads using CATT. This table has some 37,000 gamma-chain clones, 20% to 25% appearing once. These receptors lack a known antigen. Study-level results: In the thymus, TRG and TRD repertoires looked highly polyclonal with Gaussian CDR3 lengths.

Sequenced sample: Vdelta1+ gamma-delta thymocytes from the thymus. Subset specified: FACS-sorted CD3+ TCRalphabeta- TCRVdelta1+ TCRVdelta2- thymocytes. The receptors stem from a girl less than two years old who had congenital heart surgery.

About this clone itself: Germline is not matched at one junction end, which may reflect a read error. V and J are TRGV3 and TRGJP2. CDR1 and CDR2 from the germline V gene are VTNTFY and YDVSTARD (reference sequence). CDR3 size: 16 residues. In nucleotides, the CDR3 is TGTGCCTCCTGGGACAGGCAGGAAAGTAGTGATTGGATCAAGACGTTT. As protein: CASWDRQESSDWIKTF.

Only a few counts were recorded for this clone. This rearrangement joins TRGV4 to TRGJ1 or TRGJ2. V dropped 6 bases and J dropped 2; count of bases not matched to a gene: 4. The CDR3 sequence is 12 residues long. CDR1 is EGSTGY, CDR2 YDSYTSSV, per germline. The CDR3 here is CATWSDYYKKLF. The DNA for the CDR3 is TGTGCCACCTGGAGCGATTATTATAAGAAACTCTTT.

The chain couples TRGV2 to TRGJ1 or TRGJ2. This CDR3 is built from 15 residues. Germline trimming cut 0 bases from V and 2 bases from J; bases unmatched to any gene: 7. Germline values: CDR1 EGSNGY, CDR2 YDSYNSKV. CDR3 sequence (DNA): TGTGCCACCTGGGACGGGCGGCCGGATTATTATAAGAAACTCTTT. It translates to CATWDGRPDYYKKLF.

With respect to this clone: Other nucleotide sequences in the sample specify the same CDR3. This chain uses TRGV4 with TRGJ1 or TRGJ2. There are 10 residues in the CDR3. Looked up from germline, CDR1 is EGSTGY and CDR2 is YDSYTSSV. Losses at the gene ends were 5 bases for V and 10 bases for J; bases not matched to a gene: 5. CDR3 in DNA: TGTGCCACCTGGGCCCCCAAGAAACTCTTT. Its protein product is CATWAPKKLF.

A note on this clone: The TCRdb protein, from a much larger clone, departs from this DNA's translation at residue 4, likely by read error; the protein shown derives from the DNA. The V gene is TRGV9, the J gene TRGJ1 or TRGJ2. The CDR3 is 11 residues long. In germline, CDR1 is GITISATS, CDR2 ISYDGTV (reference sequence). The CDR3 DNA is TGTGCCTTGTTGGAGGTGCATAAGAAACTCTTT. It translates to CALLEVHKKLF.

This sequence joins TRGV4 and TRGJ1 or TRGJ2. Germline-derived CDR1 and CDR2 are EGSTGY and YDSYTSSV. The junction had 12 bases not matched to a gene; V was cut back by 4 bases and J by 0 bases. The CDR3 is 16 amino acids. The CDR3 loop reads CATWDAANSNYYKKLF. As DNA, the CDR3 is TGTGCCACCTGGGACGCAGCTAATTCGAATTATTATAAGAAACTCTTT.

The chain links TRGV9 to TRGJP2. With 2 bases clipped from V and 15 bases from J, the junction kept 9 bases outside the gene matches. CDR1 and CDR2 (germline): GITISATS, ISYDGTV (reference sequence). This CDR3 is built from 12 residues. The CDR3 is CALWEGGVVKTF. For the CDR3, the DNA is TGTGCCTTGTGGGAGGGAGGAGTGGTCAAGACGTTT.

This clone was counted once. The chain is built from TRGV2 and TRGJ1 or TRGJ2. CDR1 is EGSNGY and CDR2 is YDSYNSKV in the germline V gene. V lost 1 base, J lost 4 bases, and 10 bases stayed unmatched. CDR3 length: 15 residues. DNA for the CDR3: TGTGCCACCTGGGACGGACCCAGGGGATATTATAAGAAACTCTTT. Residues: CATWDGPRGYYKKLF.

The V gene is TRGV3, the J gene TRGJ1 or TRGJ2. Germline V gives CDR1 VTNTFY, CDR2 YDVSTARD (reference sequence). V lost 1 base, J lost 8 bases, and 11 bases stayed unmatched. This CDR3 comprises 14 residues. In nucleotides, the CDR3 is TGTGCCACCTGGGACAGTGGGGGAGGTAATAAGAAACTCTTT. Its protein is CATWDSGGGNKKLF.

This clone showed up just a few times. V gene TRGV9 combines with J gene TRGJ1 or TRGJ2. J was trimmed by 16 bases and V by 0 bases; bases with no gene match: 3. CDR1 is GITISATS and CDR2 is ISYDGTV in the germline V gene (reference sequence). CDR3 length: 9 amino acids. The CDR3: CALWEVQLF. The CDR3 DNA sequence: TGTGCCTTGTGGGAGGTGCAGCTCTTT.

The V gene is TRGV9, the J gene TRGJP2. Germline V gives CDR1 GITISATS, CDR2 ISYDGTV (reference sequence). The CDR3 covers 17 residues. The V and J ends lost 0 bases and 1 base, in that order; junction bases with no gene match: 8. As DNA, the CDR3 is TGTGCCTTGTGGGAGGTGCAAGTCGGTAGTAGTGATTGGATCAAGACGTTT. Its protein is CALWEVQVGSSDWIKTF.

This clone was picked up a small number of times. The chain joins TRGV9 to TRGJ1 or TRGJ2. The V segment lost 3 bases and the J segment 0 bases; nucleotides outside the gene matches: 8. Germline V gene sequence: CDR1 GITISATS, CDR2 ISYDGTV (reference sequence). This CDR3 region has 15 residues. CDR3 sequence: CALWEPNSNYYKKLF. CDR3 DNA: TGTGCCTTGTGGGAGCCTAATTCGAATTATTATAAGAAACTCTTT.

This clone was found a few times. The chain uses TRGV9 and TRGJ1 or TRGJ2. Trimming at V came to 12 bases and at J to 0 bases, leaving 5 bases not matched to a gene. CDR3 length: 11 residues. The germline CDR1 and CDR2 sequences are GITISATS and ISYDGTV (reference sequence). Here the CDR3 reads CARLNYYKKLF. Here the CDR3 DNA reads TGTGCCCGACTGAATTATTATAAGAAACTCTTT.

V and J are TRGV9 and TRGJ1 or TRGJ2. The CDR3 is 12 amino acids. Germline values: CDR1 GITISATS, CDR2 ISYDGTV (reference sequence). Germline trimming cut 3 bases from V and 12 bases from J; bases unmatched to any gene: 11. The CDR3 DNA follows: TGTGCCTTGTGGGAGCCCCCTCGGGGGAAACTCTTT. Protein product: CALWEPPRGKLF.

V usage is TRGV8 and J usage is TRGJ1 or TRGJ2. Germline loops: CDR1 VENAVY, CDR2 YDSYNSRV. Trimming cost V 2 bases and J 7 bases; bases outside gene matches: 11. This CDR3 spans 14 amino acids. This CDR3 is CATWDKSPEYKKLF. CDR3 coding DNA: TGTGCCACCTGGGATAAGTCGCCGGAATATAAGAAACTCTTT.

This clone turned up a few times. V and J are TRGV9 and TRGJ1 or TRGJ2. The CDR3 runs to 12 residues. Germline loops: CDR1 GITISATS, CDR2 ISYDGTV (reference sequence). V was pared by 4 bases and J by 2 bases, with 2 bases of the junction left unmatched. CDR3 sequence reads: CALWDYYYKKLF. The CDR3 nucleotides read TGTGCCTTGTGGGACTATTATTATAAGAAACTCTTT.

V gene TRGV2 combines with J gene TRGJ1 or TRGJ2. V was clipped by 0 bases and J by 3 bases; unmatched bases: 8. The germline V gene has CDR1 EGSNGY and CDR2 YDSYNSKV. CDR3 length equals 15 residues. The DNA of the CDR3 is TGTGCCACCTGGGACGGGCCGAAGTCTTATTATAAGAAACTCTTT. Translating it yields CATWDGPKSYYKKLF.

In its sample, this clone was seen a few times. The rearrangement uses TRGV4 and TRGJ1 or TRGJ2. The junction had 5 bases not matched to a gene; V was cut back by 0 bases and J by 3 bases. Germline CDR1 EGSTGY, CDR2 YDSYTSSV. The CDR3 is 14 residues long. The CDR3 spells CATWDGDSYYKKLF. The CDR3 DNA reads as TGTGCCACCTGGGATGGGGATTCTTATTATAAGAAACTCTTT.

Concerning this clone itself: At one end the junction does not follow the germline gene, possibly because of a read error. This chain connects TRGV2 to TRGJP1. This CDR3 contains 15 residues. The germline V gene encodes CDR1 EGSNGY and CDR2 YDSYNSKV. CDR3 protein: CATWDGCTTGWFRIF. CDR3 in DNA: TGTGCCACCTGGGACGGGTGTACCACTGGTTGGTTCAGGATATTT.

The chain joins TRGV8 to TRGJP2. Germline lookup yields CDR1 VENAVY and CDR2 YDSYNSRV. V lost 2 bases and J lost 2; bases outside the gene matches: 5. The CDR3 spans 15 residues. Here the CDR3 DNA reads TGTGCCACCTGGGATATGGCAAGTAGTGATTGGATCAAGACGTTT. Protein sequence: CATWDMASSDWIKTF.

The J gene is TRGJ1 or TRGJ2, the V gene TRGV9. Germline V CDR1 and CDR2: GITISATS, ISYDGTV (reference sequence). V was pared by 9 bases and J by 0 bases, with 8 bases of the junction left unmatched. This CDR3 has 13 amino acids. The CDR3 region is CALRSPNYYKKLF. Written as DNA, the CDR3 is TGTGCCTTGAGATCGCCGAATTATTATAAGAAACTCTTT.

Only a few counts were recorded for this clone. Other DNA sequences in the sample encode the same CDR3. The gene calls are TRGV9 and TRGJ1 or TRGJ2. The CDR3 sequence is 12 residues long. V dropped 4 bases and J dropped 7; count of bases not matched to a gene: 7. The germline gives CDR1 GITISATS, CDR2 ISYDGTV (reference sequence). In nucleotides, the CDR3 is TGTGCCTTGTGGGAAGTGGGGTATAAGAAACTCTTT. Translation: CALWEVGYKKLF.

The rearrangement joins TRGV5 to TRGJ1 or TRGJ2. This CDR3 is built from 14 residues. Unmatched junction bases numbered 7, after V lost 2 bases and J lost 3 bases. Germline V gene data show CDR1 as VINAFY and CDR2 as YDVSNSKD. The CDR3 region is CATWDTVAYYKKLF. CDR3 DNA sequence: TGTGCCACCTGGGACACCGTAGCTTATTATAAGAAACTCTTT.

The chain employs TRGV9 and TRGJ1 or TRGJ2. The CDR3 is made up of 14 amino acids. CDR1 is GITISATS and CDR2 is ISYDGTV in the germline V gene (reference sequence). Unmatched junction bases numbered 8, after V lost 2 bases and J lost 4 bases. CDR3 region: CALWEATLYYKKLF. The CDR3 nucleotides are TGTGCCTTGTGGGAGGCTACTCTATATTATAAGAAACTCTTT.

This clone was detected once. The chain combines TRGV2 with TRGJ1 or TRGJ2. V dropped 1 base and J dropped 7; count of bases not matched to a gene: 10. This CDR3 spans 14 amino acids. The V gene's germline CDR1 is EGSNGY and CDR2 YDSYNSKV. CDR3 region: CATWDGPEGYKKLF. The CDR3 region has the DNA TGTGCCACCTGGGACGGACCCGAGGGGTATAAGAAACTCTTT.

J is TRGJP2 and V is TRGV2. The CDR3 covers 17 residues. CDR1 is EGSNGY and CDR2 is YDSYNSKV in the germline V gene. The V and J ends lost 0 bases and 0 bases, in that order; junction bases with no gene match: 7. CDR3 coding DNA: TGTGCCACCTGGGACGGGCCGCTATATAGTAGTGATTGGATCAAGACGTTT. This gives the protein CATWDGPLYSSDWIKTF.

V is TRGV4 and J is TRGJ1 or TRGJ2. The CDR3 loop spans 15 amino acids. J gave up 0 bases and V 5 bases, and 10 bases lay outside the gene matches. Germline CDR1 is EGSTGY and CDR2 is YDSYTSSV. The CDR3 loop reads CATWVSPVNYYKKLF. CDR3 DNA sequence: TGTGCCACCTGGGTCTCACCCGTGAATTATTATAAGAAACTCTTT.

For this clone: A much bigger clone sits one base away, suggesting this may be a read error. The chain recombines TRGV4 with TRGJ1 or TRGJ2. J was trimmed by 8 bases and V by 4 bases; bases with no gene match: 11. The germline gives CDR1 EGSTGY, CDR2 YDSYTSSV. The CDR3 runs 13 residues. The CDR3 sequence: CATWDGPEDKKLF. In nucleotides, the CDR3 is TGTGCCACCTGGGACGGGCCGGAAGATAAGAAACTCTTT.

There are a few counts of this clone. A much bigger clone sits one base away, suggesting this may be a read error. The same CDR3 is also encoded by other DNA sequences in this sample. The chain links TRGV9 to TRGJ1 or TRGJ2. CDR1 GITISATS and CDR2 ISYDGTV come from the germline V gene (reference sequence). CDR3 length equals 13 residues. J lost 0 bases, V lost 4 bases, and 3 bases had no gene match. The CDR3 loop reads CALWESNYYKKLF. CDR3 nucleotide sequence: TGTGCCTTGTGGGAATCGAATTATTATAAGAAACTCTTT.

This clone was seen only a few times. Other DNA sequences in the same sample also yield this CDR3. The chain combines TRGV2 with TRGJ1 or TRGJ2. V lost 0 bases and J lost 5; bases outside the gene matches: 4. Germline V lookup: CDR1 EGSNGY, CDR2 YDSYNSKV. This CDR3 is built from 13 residues. The CDR3 loop reads CATWDGQHYKKLF. The CDR3, as DNA: TGTGCCACCTGGGACGGGCAGCATTATAAGAAACTCTTT.

This clone was seen more than once but under ten times. The V gene is TRGV2, the J gene TRGJ1 or TRGJ2. Germline V gene data show CDR1 as EGSNGY and CDR2 as YDSYNSKV. Trimming removed 0 bases from V and 1 base from J; junction bases left unmatched: 6. CDR3 length equals 15 residues. CDR3 nucleotide sequence: TGTGCCACCTGGGACGGGAATAAAAATTATTATAAGAAACTCTTT. Protein product: CATWDGNKNYYKKLF.

This clone has more than one count but fewer than ten. The V and J genes are TRGV9 and TRGJ1 or TRGJ2. The junction had 8 bases not matched to a gene; V was cut back by 4 bases and J by 5 bases. The CDR3 contains 13 residues. Germline values: CDR1 GITISATS, CDR2 ISYDGTV (reference sequence). Here the CDR3 DNA reads TGTGCCTTGTGGGACCCGAGGGATTATAAGAAACTCTTT. Translating it yields CALWDPRDYKKLF.